These T cell receptor beta chains were read from a single sample in a study of blood T cells in healthy people across ages. TCRdb reanalysed the 5' RACE reads using MiXCR and keeps one entry per CDR3 protein. The table shows fewer than 750,000 distinct CDR3 sequences, with over 40% occurring only once. Specimen: blood. These receptors originate from an elderly woman in good health. Both conserved end residues are part of each CDR3. The D gene is left open where the match is weak. Size tells how often a clone was seen (once, few, many) or the class of an expanded clone, and some rows leave it out.

cdr3_nt | cdr3_aa | j_call | clone_size | v_call | d_call
TGCAGTGCTAGAGACCCCCTAGCGGGGGCTACAGATACGCAGTATTTT | CSARDPLAGATDTQYF | TRBJ2-3 | many | TRBV20-1 | TRBD2
TGTGCCAGCAGTTTAACGGGGAGACACAATGAGCAGTTCTTC | CASSLTGRHNEQFF | TRBJ2-1 | - | TRBV12-3/TRBV12-4 | -
TGTGCCAGCAGCGGCTATGAGGGATACGGAAACACCATATATTTT | CASSGYEGYGNTIYF | TRBJ1-3 | - | TRBV7-2 | -
TGTGCCAGCAGCCCCCAGGGTAAAGATGAGCAGTACTTC | CASSPQGKDEQYF | TRBJ2-7 | - | TRBV12-3/TRBV12-4 | -
TGTGCCAGCAGCCGAGGACAGGTTGGAAACACCATATATTTT | CASSRGQVGNTIYF | TRBJ1-3 | few | TRBV16 | TRBD1
TGTGCCAGCATCGCGGGGGGTCCCTACAATGAGCAGTTCTTC | CASIAGGPYNEQFF | TRBJ2-1 | many | TRBV12-3/TRBV12-4 | TRBD2
TGTGCCAGCAGTCCCAAGCGGGGGGTTTTCAATGAGCAGTTCTTC | CASSPKRGVFNEQFF | TRBJ2-1 | - | TRBV6-6 | TRBD2
TGTGCCAGCAGCTTAGCGCTAGCGGTCGACTACGAGCAGTACTTC | CASSLALAVDYEQYF | TRBJ2-7 | many | TRBV7-2 | TRBD2
TGTGCCACCAGTGCCACAGCAACCCAAGAGACCCAGTACTTC | CATSATATQETQYF | TRBJ2-5 | - | TRBV24-1 | -
TGCAGTGCTAGACTGCCTAGCGGGGGAACTAGCACAGATACGCAGTATTTT | CSARLPSGGTSTDTQYF | TRBJ2-3 | many | TRBV20-1 | TRBD2
TGCAGTGCTAGAGGGTTCGACAGACAAGAGACCCAGTACTTC | CSARGFDRQETQYF | TRBJ2-5 | - | TRBV20-1 | -
TGTGCCAGCAGCCAAGCTGGGCTAGCGAGGAAAGAGACCCAGTACTTC | CASSQAGLARKETQYF | TRBJ2-5 | - | TRBV3-1 | -
TGCGCCAGCAGCTTGGGGCTAGCGCTGGGGAATGAGCAGTTCTTC | CASSLGLALGNEQFF | TRBJ2-1 | many | TRBV5-1 | -
TGTGCCAGTTCCCGACAAGCGACGGACGGTAAAAACATTCGGTACTTC | CASSRQATDGKNIRYF | TRBJ2-4 | - | TRBV7-9 | -
TGCAGTGCTAGGAGGCAGGGGGCACGAAACATTCAGTACTTC | CSARRQGARNIQYF | TRBJ2-4 | many | TRBV20-1 | TRBD1
TGTGCCAGCAGTACCGGGACTCTGGCCTACGAGCAGTACTTC | CASSTGTLAYEQYF | TRBJ2-7 | - | TRBV6-6 | -
TGTGCCAGCAGTTACTCGGGAGGCGGATACCGAACTAATGAAAAACTGTTTTTT | CASSYSGGGYRTNEKLFF | TRBJ1-4 | - | TRBV6-5 | -